This T cell receptor (beta chain) emerged from a study of T cells of healthy individuals. CDR1 and CDR2 from the germline V gene are SGHTA and FQGNSA. This CDR3 has 13 residues. V shed 3 bases and J shed 10 bases, with 13 bases lying between them. MiXCR was run by TCRdb on the 5' RACE reads, yielding one entry per CDR3 protein. In the table there are nearly 100,000 distinct CDR3 sequences, around 17% of which are singletons. The V gene is TRBV7-2, the J gene TRBJ2-1, with D unresolved. The source is a human donor in good health. CDR3 bases: TGTGCCAGCAGCTTGATTGTGGGGTCAGAGCAGTTCTTC. It is translated as CASSLIVGSEQFF.